The subject of this entry is one TCR beta chain. The antigen remains undetermined. Among the patients, none had received any treatment before thyroid surgery. This CDR3 comprises 15 residues. Trimming took off 7 bases at V and 2 bases at J, with 15 bases between the two ends. The germline V gene encodes CDR1 MNHNS and CDR2 SASEGT. This sample was included in a study of metastatic and nonmetastatic thyroid tumors. Study-wide context: Comparative analysis of repertoires was undertaken across blood and tumor or nodule tissue obtained from malignant and benign thyroid patients. Study observations and caveats: Malignant tumors reportedly showed significantly higher TCR beta diversity than benign nodules in both blood and tumor.

Authors' methods: Differences in CDR3 between clinicopathological groups were drawn on to build a classifier intended to discriminate distant-metastatic papillary thyroid cancer patients. TCRdb used MiXCR to call clones anew from the PCR reads. The V and J calls reflect TCRdb's pipeline rather than the authors' work. The data hold about 25,000 clones, with 20% to 25% observed a single time. The chain is built from TRBV6-1 and TRBJ2-1; TRBD2 is a possible D gene (7 bases). The sample consisted of blood. The clonotype comes from a male donor with papillary thyroid cancer or a benign thyroid nodule (not recorded which). Some clones in this sample may be carry-over from other donors' samples. The DNA for the CDR3 is TGTGCCAGCATGGGGGCAGGGAGGGCCTACAATGAGCAGTTCTTC. Amino acid sequence: CASMGAGRAYNEQFF.